Sequencing of this T cell receptor beta chain was carried out in a study of blood T cells in healthy people across ages. Next came a second PCR, run for roughly 6 to 11 cycles, which used a sample-barcoded 5' primer along with a J-beta primer mix. TCRdb re-called the 5' RACE reads through MiXCR, storing one row per CDR3 protein. This table holds under 850,000 distinct CDR3 sequences, 35% to 40% found once. This receptor was obtained from a man in his late teens or twenties in good health. The specimen was blood.

CDR3 loop: CASSGGQGPLFYNEQYF. Written as DNA, the CDR3 is TGTGCCAGCAGCGGTGGTCAGGGACCCCTTTTCTACAATGAGCAGTACTTC. This chain connects TRBV9 to TRBJ2-1; D possibly uses TRBD1 or TRBD2 (5 bases each). The DNA end lines up better with TRBJ2-7; the J call may be wrong. The CDR3 runs 17 residues. In germline, CDR1 is SGDLS, CDR2 YYNGEE.